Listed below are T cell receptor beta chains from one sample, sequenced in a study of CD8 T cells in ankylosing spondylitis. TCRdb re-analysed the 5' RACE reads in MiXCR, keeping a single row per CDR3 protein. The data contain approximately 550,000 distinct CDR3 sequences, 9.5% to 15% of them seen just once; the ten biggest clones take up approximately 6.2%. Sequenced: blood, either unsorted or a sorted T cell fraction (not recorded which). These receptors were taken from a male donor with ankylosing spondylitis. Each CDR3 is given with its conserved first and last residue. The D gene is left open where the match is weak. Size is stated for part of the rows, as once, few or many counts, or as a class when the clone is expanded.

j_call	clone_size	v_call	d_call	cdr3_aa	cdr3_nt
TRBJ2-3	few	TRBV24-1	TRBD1	CATSDRTGAKLSRRRADTQYF	TGTGCCACCAGTGATCGGACAGGAGCTAAACTTAGCAGGCGACGCGCAGATACGCAGTATTTT
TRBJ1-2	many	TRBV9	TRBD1	CASSSGQGGDYGYTF	TGTGCCAGCAGCTCTGGACAGGGAGGGGACTATGGCTACACCTTC
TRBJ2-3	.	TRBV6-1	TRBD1	CASSGRDRGDTQYF	TGTGCCAGCAGTGGAAGGGACAGGGGAGATACGCAGTATTTT
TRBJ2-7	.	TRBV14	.	CASTLAGTYEQYF	TGTGCCAGCACCCTCGCAGGGACCTACGAGCAGTACTTC
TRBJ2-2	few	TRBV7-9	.	CASRGTGKYNTGELFF	TGTGCCAGCAGGGGAACAGGGAAGTACAACACCGGGGAGCTGTTTTTT
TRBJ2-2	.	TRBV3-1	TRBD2	CASSQVAGATGELFF	TGTGCCAGCAGCCAAGTAGCGGGAGCGACCGGGGAGCTGTTTTTT
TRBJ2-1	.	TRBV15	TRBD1	CATSRQIVRQGTYNEQFF	TGTGCCACCAGCAGACAGATAGTCCGACAGGGGACCTACAATGAGCAGTTCTTC
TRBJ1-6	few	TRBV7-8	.	CASSLANKGSPLHF	TGTGCCAGCAGCTTAGCTAACAAGGGCTCACCCCTCCACTTT
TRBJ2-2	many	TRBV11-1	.	CASSSPGTTGELFF	TGTGCCAGCAGCTCCCCCGGGACCACCGGGGAGCTGTTTTTT
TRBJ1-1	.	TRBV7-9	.	CASSLFAGSAFF	TGTGCCAGCAGCTTGTTTGCAGGGTCGGCTTTCTTT